The clone carrying this TCR beta chain turned up a few times. Its antigen remains unidentified. These data come from a study of cytotoxic CD8 clonotypes in ibrutinib-treated CLL. Study at large: By median roughly 74 months, approximately twelve had progressed and approximately 15 stayed remitted; responses had been 2 complete and about 25 partial. Findings and caveats of the study: Rising at ibrutinib response, clonality subsequently fell back toward baseline at progression.

The data were produced by immunoSEQ multiplex PCR, yet TCRdb's version contains in-frame clones alone and is incomplete. Seen here are more than 11,000 clones, roughly 70% observed once, and the top ten hold roughly 5.9%. Frozen-stored PBMCs produced roughly 2 micrograms of genomic DNA for TCR beta libraries. The V end lost 1 base, the J end lost 0 bases, and 16 bases lay between the germline ends. The CDR3 totals 18 residues. Germline-derived CDR1 and CDR2 are SGHTA and FQGNSA. This material consisted of PBMCs, taken before ibrutinib treatment. This chain joins TRBV7-2 and TRBJ1-3; a possible D gene is TRBD1 (6 bases). This receptor was identified in a human donor with chronic lymphocytic leukemia. DNA for the CDR3: TGTGCCAGCAGCTTAGGGGGGGGCCAGATCGCCTCTGGAAACACCATATATTTT. It yields the protein CASSLGGGQIASGNTIYF.